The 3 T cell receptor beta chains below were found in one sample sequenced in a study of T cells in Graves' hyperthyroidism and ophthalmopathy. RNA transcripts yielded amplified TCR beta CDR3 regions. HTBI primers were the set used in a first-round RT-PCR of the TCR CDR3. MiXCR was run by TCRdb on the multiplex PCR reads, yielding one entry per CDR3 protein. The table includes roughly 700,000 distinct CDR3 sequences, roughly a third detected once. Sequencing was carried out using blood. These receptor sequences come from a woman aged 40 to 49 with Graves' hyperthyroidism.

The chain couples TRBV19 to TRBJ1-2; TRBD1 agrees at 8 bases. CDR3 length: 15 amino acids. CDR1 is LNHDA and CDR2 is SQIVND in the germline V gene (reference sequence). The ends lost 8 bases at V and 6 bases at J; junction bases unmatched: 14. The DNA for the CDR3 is TGTGCCAGTGGGATCCCAGGGGGCGCGAATGATGGCTACACCTTC. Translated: CASGIPGGANDGYTF.

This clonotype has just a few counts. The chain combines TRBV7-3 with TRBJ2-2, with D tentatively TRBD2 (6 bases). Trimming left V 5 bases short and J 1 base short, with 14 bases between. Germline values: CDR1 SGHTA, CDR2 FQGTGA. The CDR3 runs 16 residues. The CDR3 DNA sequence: TGTGCCAGCAGCCCTCGGGGGACGGAGAACACCGGGGAGCTGTTTTTT. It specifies CASSPRGTENTGELFF.

In DNA form, the CDR3 reads TGTGCCAGCAGCCTTCAGCGGGTTACTTTCAATCAGCCCCAGCATTTT. Translating it yields CASSLQRVTFNQPQHF. This rearrangement joins TRBV7-8 to TRBJ1-5; D gene ambiguous. Germline assignment: CDR1 SGHVS and CDR2 FQNEAQ. Trimming shortened V by 5 bases and J by 3 bases, and 17 bases separated the two germline ends. The CDR3 loop spans 16 amino acids.